Listed below are T cell receptor beta chains from one sample, sequenced in a study of identical twins. TCRdb itself ran the 5' RACE reads through MiXCR, one entry per CDR3 protein. Among fewer than 900,000 distinct CDR3 sequences listed, 21% were seen once. Another study also made use of these data, one on T cells expressing NK-cell markers.

Sequencing was done on a sample of PBMCs. These receptors originate from a woman aged 18-29 years in good health. Both conserved end residues are part of each CDR3. D genes are given only for firm matches. Some rows mark clone size as missing; the rest say once, few, many or name a class of expanded clone.

>TRBD1|TRBV6-5|many|TRBJ2-3
CASSYRGTGWNTQYF
TGTGCCAGCAGTTACCGGGGGACAGGGTGGAATACGCAGTATTTT
>-|TRBV7-2|few|TRBJ2-7
CASSSNPAAAYEQYF
TGTGCCAGCAGCAGTAATCCGGCGGCAGCCTACGAGCAGTACTTC
>-|TRBV20-1|-|TRBJ2-3
CSAHWGRYTQYF
TGCAGTGCCCACTGGGGGCGGTATACGCAGTATTTT
>-|TRBV29-1|-|TRBJ2-7
CSVSRDQSEQYF
TGCAGCGTTAGCCGGGACCAAAGCGAGCAGTACTTC
>TRBD2|TRBV12-5|-|TRBJ2-1
CASGASGRYNEQFF
TGTGCTAGTGGAGCTAGCGGGAGATACAATGAGCAGTTCTTC
>TRBD1|TRBV5-1|few|TRBJ1-2
CASSLVRGAGTDIYGYTF
TGCGCCAGCAGCTTGGTCCGGGGGGCCGGGACAGACATCTATGGCTACACCTTC
>-|TRBV12-3/TRBV12-4|-|TRBJ2-3
CASSPRGQTFTDTQYF
TGTGCCAGCTCCCCCAGGGGCCAGACCTTCACAGATACGCAGTATTTT
>-|TRBV7-9|many|TRBJ1-2
CASSSKGGFGYTF
TGTGCCAGCAGCTCAAAGGGTGGCTTTGGCTACACCTTC
>-|TRBV6-1|-|TRBJ2-5
CASSNGGRETQYF
TGTGCCAGCAGCAATGGGGGGCGGGAGACCCAGTACTTC
>-|TRBV20-1|few|TRBJ2-1
CSARVGGGSSYNEQFF
TGCAGTGCTAGAGTTGGGGGCGGGAGCTCCTACAATGAGCAGTTCTTC
>TRBD1|TRBV12-3/TRBV12-4|-|TRBJ1-6
CASYLGQGYSPLHF
TGTGCCAGCTACCTCGGACAGGGGTACTCACCCCTCCACTTT
>TRBD2|TRBV12-3/TRBV12-4|-|TRBJ2-7
CASSLRSGRSSYEQYF
TGTGCCAGCAGTTTACGGAGCGGGAGGAGCTCCTACGAGCAGTACTTC
>-|TRBV18|-|TRBJ1-5
CASSHDISNQPQHF
TGTGCCAGCTCACACGACATTAGCAATCAGCCCCAGCATTTT
>TRBD2|TRBV5-6|few|TRBJ2-3
CASSLYSGGHTDTQYF
TGTGCCAGCAGCTTGTATAGCGGGGGGCACACAGATACGCAGTATTTT
>TRBD2|TRBV7-9|-|TRBJ2-7
CATREGGTYEQYF
TGTGCCACTCGGGAGGGCGGAACCTACGAGCAGTACTTC
>-|TRBV12-3/TRBV12-4|-|TRBJ2-7
CASSLVLVGPLYEQYF
TGTGCCAGCAGTTTAGTTTTGGTAGGCCCTTTATACGAGCAGTACTTC
>-|TRBV10-2|many|TRBJ1-2
CASSESRNYGYTF
TGTGCCAGCAGTGAATCGCGGAACTATGGCTACACCTTC
>-|TRBV29-1|many|TRBJ1-2
CSVEGRYTGLGGYTF
TGCAGCGTTGAAGGTCGCTACACAGGGTTGGGTGGCTACACCTTC
>-|TRBV20-1|-|TRBJ2-1
CSASDGSAVNNEQFF
TGCAGTGCTAGTGACGGTAGCGCGGTAAACAATGAGCAGTTCTTC
>TRBD2|TRBV6-2/TRBV6-3|few|TRBJ2-4
CASRRGGLVSKNIQYF
TGTGCCAGCAGACGGGGGGGATTGGTGTCCAAAAACATTCAGTACTTC
>-|TRBV12-3/TRBV12-4|few|TRBJ1-6
CASRLGGGHNSPLHF
TGTGCCAGCAGATTAGGGGGGGGCCATAATTCACCCCTCCACTTT
>-|TRBV5-1|few|TRBJ2-3
CASSPGQITDTQYF
TGCGCCAGCAGCCCCGGACAGATCACAGATACGCAGTATTTT
>-|TRBV28|few|TRBJ2-7
CASGHVRRDEQYF
TGTGCCAGCGGTCACGTCAGGAGGGATGAGCAGTACTTC
>-|TRBV7-2|few|TRBJ2-5
CASSPEAGAETQYF
TGTGCCAGCAGCCCTGAAGCGGGTGCGGAGACCCAGTACTTC
>TRBD2|TRBV7-2|-|TRBJ2-7
CASSLDARGASYEQHF
TGTGCCAGCAGCTTAGACGCGCGGGGGGCCTCCTACGAGCAGCACTTC
>TRBD1|TRBV15|few|TRBJ2-1
CATSSRQGVYNEQFF
TGTGCCACCAGCAGTCGACAGGGGGTCTACAATGAGCAGTTCTTC
>TRBD2|TRBV10-2|-|TRBJ2-3
CASSIRTSGRPDTQYF
TGCGCCAGCAGTATCCGGACTAGCGGGAGACCAGATACGCAGTATTTT